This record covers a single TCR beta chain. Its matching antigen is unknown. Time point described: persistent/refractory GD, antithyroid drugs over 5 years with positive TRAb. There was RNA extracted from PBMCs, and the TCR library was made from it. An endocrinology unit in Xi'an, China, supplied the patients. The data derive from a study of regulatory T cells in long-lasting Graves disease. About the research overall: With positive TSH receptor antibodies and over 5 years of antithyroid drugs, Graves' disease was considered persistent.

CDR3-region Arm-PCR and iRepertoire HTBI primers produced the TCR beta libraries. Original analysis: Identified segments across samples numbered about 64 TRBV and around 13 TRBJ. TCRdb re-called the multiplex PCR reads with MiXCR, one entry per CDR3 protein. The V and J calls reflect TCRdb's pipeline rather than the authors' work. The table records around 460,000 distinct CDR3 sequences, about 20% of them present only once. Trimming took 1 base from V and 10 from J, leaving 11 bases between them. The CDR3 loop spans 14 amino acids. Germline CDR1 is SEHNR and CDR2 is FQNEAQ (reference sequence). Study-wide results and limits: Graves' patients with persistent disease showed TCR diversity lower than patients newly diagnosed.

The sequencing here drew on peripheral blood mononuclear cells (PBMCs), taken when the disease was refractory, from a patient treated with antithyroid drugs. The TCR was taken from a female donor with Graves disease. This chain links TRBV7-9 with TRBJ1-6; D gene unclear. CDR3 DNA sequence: TGTGCCAGCAGCTTAGACAGAGAGAGATCACCCCTCCACTTT. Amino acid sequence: CASSLDRERSPLHF.